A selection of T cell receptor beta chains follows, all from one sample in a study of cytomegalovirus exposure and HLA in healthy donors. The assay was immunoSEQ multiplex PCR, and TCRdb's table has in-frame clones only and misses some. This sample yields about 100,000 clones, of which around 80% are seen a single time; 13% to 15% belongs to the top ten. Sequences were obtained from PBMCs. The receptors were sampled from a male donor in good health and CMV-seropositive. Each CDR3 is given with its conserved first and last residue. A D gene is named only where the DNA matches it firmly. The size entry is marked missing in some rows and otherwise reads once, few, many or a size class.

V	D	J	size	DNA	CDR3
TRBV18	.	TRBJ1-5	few	TGTGCCAGCTCACCAGTGGAGGGACAGCCCCAGCATTTT	CASSPVEGQPQHF
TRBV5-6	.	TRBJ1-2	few	TGTGCCAGCAGCCTCCGACAATTTCTATCTGGCTACACCTTC	CASSLRQFLSGYTF
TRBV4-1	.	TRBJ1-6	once	TGCGCCAGCAGCCAAGCAGCCTATAATTCACCCCTCCACTTT	CASSQAAYNSPLHF
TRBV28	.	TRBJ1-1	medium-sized	TGTGCCAGCAGTTCATCGGGCACTGAAGCTTTCTTT	CASSSSGTEAFF
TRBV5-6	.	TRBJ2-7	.	TGTGCCAGCAGCTTGGATTACGGCGCGGCCTACGAGCAGTACTTC	CASSLDYGAAYEQYF
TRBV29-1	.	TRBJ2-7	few	TGCAGCGTCGGCAGGGACTACGAGCAGTACTTC	CSVGRDYEQYF
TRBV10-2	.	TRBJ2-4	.	TGCGCCAGCAGTGACCGGGGGAAAAACATTCAGTACTTC	CASSDRGKNIQYF
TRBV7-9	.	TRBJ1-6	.	TGTGCCAGCAGCTTAGTAGGGGAATTTTCACCCCTCCACTTT	CASSLVGEFSPLHF
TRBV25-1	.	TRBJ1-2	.	TGTGCCAGCAGTGTATCCTCCGGAGGTGGCTACACCTTC	CASSVSSGGGYTF
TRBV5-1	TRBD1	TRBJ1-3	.	TGCGCCAGCAGTACCGGGACAGGGACTGGAAACACCATATATTTT	CASSTGTGTGNTIYF
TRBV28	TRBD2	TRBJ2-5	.	TGTGCCAGCAACTCCCCGGGGGGGGCGACAGAGACCCAGTACTTC	CASNSPGGATETQYF
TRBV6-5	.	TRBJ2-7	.	TGTGCCAGCAGACGTCTCCGCGGCGAGCAGTACTTC	CASRRLRGEQYF
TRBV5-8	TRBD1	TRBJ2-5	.	TGTGCCAGCAGCCTACAGGGGCAAGAGACCCAGTACTTC	CASSLQGQETQYF
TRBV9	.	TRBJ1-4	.	TGTGCCAGCAGCGTAGGTCCGAATGAAAAACTGTTTTTT	CASSVGPNEKLFF
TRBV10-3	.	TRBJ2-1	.	TGTGCCGTGACTCCCGAACAGGGCTTCTCCTACAATGAGCAGTTCTTC	CAVTPEQGFSYNEQFF
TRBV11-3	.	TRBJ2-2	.	TGTGCCAGCAGCTCAGTGACCGGGGAGCTGTTTTTT	CASSSVTGELFF
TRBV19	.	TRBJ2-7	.	TGTGCCAGTAGTATCGTTGGGGCCCCTCCCTACGAGCAGTACTTC	CASSIVGAPPYEQYF
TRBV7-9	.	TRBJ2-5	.	TGTGCCAGCAGCTTAGGCTATGGAAGTCAGGGGCAAGAGACCCAGTACTTC	CASSLGYGSQGQETQYF
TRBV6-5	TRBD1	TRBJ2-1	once	TGTGCCAGCAGTCGCGCCGGGACAGGGGATAATGAGCAGTTCTTC	CASSRAGTGDNEQFF
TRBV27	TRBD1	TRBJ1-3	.	TGTGCCAGCAGTTCTCTTCAGGGGGCGCGGGGAAACACCATATATTTT	CASSSLQGARGNTIYF
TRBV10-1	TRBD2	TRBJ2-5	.	TGCGCCAGCAGCGCATCGGGGGGACTCCGAGAGACCCAGTACTTC	CASSASGGLRETQYF
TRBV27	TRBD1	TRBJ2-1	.	TGTGCCAGCAGTGCCGTGACAGGGAGTTTGTCATCCGAGCAGTTCTTC	CASSAVTGSLSSEQFF
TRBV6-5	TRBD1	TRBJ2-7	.	TGTGCCAGCAGTTCTAGACAGGGAACCTACGAGCAGTACTTC	CASSSRQGTYEQYF
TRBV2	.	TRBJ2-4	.	TGTGCCAGCAGGGACAGACTCTTAGCCAAAAACATTCAGTACTTC	CASRDRLLAKNIQYF
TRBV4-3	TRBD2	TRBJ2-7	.	TGCGCCAGCAGCCAAGTACTAGGCGGGGGGGGCTACGAGCAGTACTTC	CASSQVLGGGGYEQYF
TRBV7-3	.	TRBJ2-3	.	TGTGCCAGCAGCTTATACGGGGTCCCCACAGATACGCAGTATTTT	CASSLYGVPTDTQYF
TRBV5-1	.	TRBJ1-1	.	TGCGCCAGCAGCTCCGGGGAGGGAGGTACTGAAGCTTTCTTT	CASSSGEGGTEAFF
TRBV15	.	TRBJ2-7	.	TGTGCCACCAGCAGAGACAGGATCTACGAGCAGTACTTC	CATSRDRIYEQYF
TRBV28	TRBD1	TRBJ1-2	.	TGTGCCACCCTTAGGACAGGGACGAATGGCTACACCTTC	CATLRTGTNGYTF
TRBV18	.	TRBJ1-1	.	TGTGCCAGCTCACCACCGGAGAAGGCGGAGGCTTTCTTT	CASSPPEKAEAFF
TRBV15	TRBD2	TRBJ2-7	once	TGTGCCACCAGCAGAGATCCGGGGGGGTCCTACGAGCAGTACTTC	CATSRDPGGSYEQYF
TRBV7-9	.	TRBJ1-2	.	TGTGCCAGCAGCTTGCAGTACTATGGCTACACCTTC	CASSLQYYGYTF
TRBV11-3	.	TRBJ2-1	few	TGTGCCAGCCGGCGACAGAGCTCCTACAATGAGCAGTTCTTC	CASRRQSSYNEQFF
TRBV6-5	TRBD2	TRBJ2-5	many	TGTGCCAGCAGTTACGAAGCGGGGGTGATCGAGACCCAGTACTTC	CASSYEAGVIETQYF
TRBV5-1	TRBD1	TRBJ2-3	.	TGCGCCAGCAGCCCGGGACAGGGATGGGGAGATACGCAGTATTTT	CASSPGQGWGDTQYF
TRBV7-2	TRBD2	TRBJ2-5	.	TGTGCCAGCAGCCCCCGGGGGGGGAACCAAGAGACCCAGTACTTC	CASSPRGGNQETQYF
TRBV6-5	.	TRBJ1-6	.	TGTGCCAGCACCCCAGGGCAGGGAAGTTCACCCCTCCACTTT	CASTPGQGSSPLHF
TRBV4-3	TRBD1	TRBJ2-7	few	TGCGCCAGCAGCCAAGCAGCAGGGGGCACTTACGAGCAGTACTTC	CASSQAAGGTYEQYF
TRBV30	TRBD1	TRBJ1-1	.	TGTGCCTGGACACAGGGGGTGGAAATGAACACTGAAGCTTTCTTT	CAWTQGVEMNTEAFF
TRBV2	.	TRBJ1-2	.	TGTGCCAGCTTCCCTTCTTCAGGACAGCAGGGTGGCTACACCTTC	CASFPSSGQQGGYTF
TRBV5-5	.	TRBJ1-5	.	TGTGCCAGCAGTTTGGTACTACAGGTGAATCAGCCCCAGCATTTT	CASSLVLQVNQPQHF
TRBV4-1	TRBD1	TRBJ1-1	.	TGCGCCAGCAGCCAATTTGCGCAGGGGGCGGCTGAAGCTTTCTTT	CASSQFAQGAAEAFF
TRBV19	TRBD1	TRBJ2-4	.	TGTGCCAGCTCGGGACAGGCCAAAAACATTCAGTACTTC	CASSGQAKNIQYF
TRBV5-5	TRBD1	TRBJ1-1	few	TGTGCCAGCAGCCTTAGGGACAGGGGATCGTACACTGAAGCTTTCTTT	CASSLRDRGSYTEAFF
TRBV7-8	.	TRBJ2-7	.	TGTGCCAGCAGCTCGGACAGTTCCTACGAGCAGTACTTC	CASSSDSSYEQYF
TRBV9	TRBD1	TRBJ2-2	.	TGTGCCAGCAGCGTTCAGGGGGAGCCGAACACCGGGGAGCTGTTTTTT	CASSVQGEPNTGELFF
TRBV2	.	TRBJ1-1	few	TGTGCCAGCAGGATCGACTTTAACACTGAAGCTTTCTTT	CASRIDFNTEAFF
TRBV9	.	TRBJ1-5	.	TGTGCCAGCAGCGTAGACAGCCGCGCCCTCTATAGCAATCAGCCCCAGCATTTT	CASSVDSRALYSNQPQHF